The 6 T cell receptor beta chains listed next were all sequenced from one sample in a study of shared clonotypes between healthy human individuals. Repertoires were generated with immunoSEQ multiplex PCR, while TCRdb's copy carries only in-frame clones and drops some. The profile shows approximately 810,000 clones, 80% to 95% of them singletons. Naive CD8 cells, CD45RO-negative and positively selected for CCR7, excluded terminally differentiated effector memory CD45RA+ cells. The sample comprised naive CD8+ T cells sorted from blood. These receptors were collected from a man aged 25-45 years in good health.

The chain combines TRBV27 with TRBJ2-2; 9 bases are a match to TRBD2. The CDR3 is made up of 17 amino acids. CDR1 MNHEY and CDR2 SMNVEV come from the germline V gene (reference sequence). With 4 bases clipped from V and 5 bases from J, the junction kept 11 bases outside the gene matches. The CDR3 coding sequence is TGTGCCAGCAGTTCGAGTAGCGGGAGATTATATACCGGGGAGCTGTTTTTT. It is translated as CASSSSSGRLYTGELFF.

J is TRBJ2-1 and V is TRBV27, with 7 bases fitting TRBD1. Germline CDR1 reads MNHEY; CDR2 reads SMNVEV (reference sequence). The CDR3 has 14 residues. Losses at the gene ends were 6 bases for V and 3 bases for J; bases not matched to a gene: 5. The DNA of the CDR3 is TGTGCCAGCAGAGACGACAGGGTCTACAATGAGCAGTTCTTC. Amino acids: CASRDDRVYNEQFF.

The V gene is TRBV2, the J gene TRBJ2-1; TRBD2 matches at 12 bases. This CDR3 comprises 17 residues. Germline V CDR1 and CDR2: SNHLY, FYNNEI. With V trimmed by 4 bases and J by 3 bases, 7 bases remained unmatched. The CDR3 DNA follows: TGTGCCAGCAGTGGGACTAGCGGGATAGGATACTACAATGAGCAGTTCTTC. This sequence encodes CASSGTSGIGYYNEQFF.

The chain couples TRBV6-1 to TRBJ2-1; possible D gene TRBD1, 6 bases. Trimming removed 2 bases from V and 7 bases from J, with 18 bases in between. Germline CDR1 is MNHNS and CDR2 is SASEGT. The CDR3 sequence is 16 residues long. This CDR3 is CASSETFGFTGNEQFF. CDR3 in DNA: TGTGCCAGCAGTGAAACTTTTGGCTTTACAGGGAATGAGCAGTTCTTC.

This rearrangement joins TRBV6-5 to TRBJ2-7; D is possibly TRBD1 (6 bases). Per germline, CDR1 MNHEY and CDR2 SVGAGI. The CDR3 sequence is 13 residues long. The germline V and J ends were trimmed by 7 bases and 3 bases, with 13 bases remaining between them. The CDR3 loop is CASNPTGNYEQYF. CDR3 bases: TGTGCCAGCAATCCTACAGGGAACTACGAGCAGTACTTC.

About this clone itself: Other DNA sequences in this specimen translate into the identical CDR3. V and J are TRBV2 and TRBJ2-5; D call uncertain. Germline CDR1 and CDR2: SNHLY and FYNNEI. The CDR3 extends over 12 amino acids. With 7 bases removed from V and 5 bases from J, the gap between germline ends came to 11 bases. DNA of the CDR3: TGTGCCAGCAAAGGAGCGCGGGAGACCCAGTACTTC. Amino acids: CASKGARETQYF.